The clone carrying this TCR beta chain was counted at least ten times. This entry belongs to a study of shared clonotypes between healthy human individuals. Repertoires were generated with immunoSEQ multiplex PCR, while TCRdb's copy carries only in-frame clones and drops some. The sample carries 550,000 to 850,000 clones, approximately 72% recorded once. The CDR3 contains 14 residues. Trimming at V came to 2 bases and at J to 8 bases, leaving 2 bases not matched to a gene. Germline V gene data show CDR1 as MGHRA and CDR2 as YSYEKL. The chain links TRBV4-1 to TRBJ2-1; 11 bases line up with TRBD1. The origin of this receptor is a woman aged 25 to 39 in good health. Sequences were obtained from memory CD4+ T cells sorted from blood. Described subset: CD45RA-negative fraction. CDR3 coding DNA: TGCGCCAGCAGCCAACGGGACAGGGGGTATGAGCAGTTCTTC. This encodes CASSQRDRGYEQFF.